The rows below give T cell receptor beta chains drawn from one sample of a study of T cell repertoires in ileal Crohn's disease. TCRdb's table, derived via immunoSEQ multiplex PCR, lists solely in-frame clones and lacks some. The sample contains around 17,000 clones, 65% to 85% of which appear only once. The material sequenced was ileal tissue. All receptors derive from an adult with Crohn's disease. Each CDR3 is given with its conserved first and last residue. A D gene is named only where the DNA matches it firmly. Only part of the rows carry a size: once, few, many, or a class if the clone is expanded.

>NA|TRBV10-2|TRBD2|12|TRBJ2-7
CATGLGLYEQYF
TGCGCCACGGGACTAGGTCTCTACGAGCAGTACTTC
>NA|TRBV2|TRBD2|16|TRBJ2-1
CASSESGGTFYNEQFF
TGTGCCAGCAGTGAATCGGGGGGGACATTCTACAATGAGCAGTTCTTC
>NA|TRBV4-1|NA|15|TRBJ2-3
CASSQELSSGDTQYF
TGCGCCAGCAGCCAAGAATTAAGTTCCGGAGATACGCAGTATTTT
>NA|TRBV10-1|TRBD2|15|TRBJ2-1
CASNRAGGGDNEQFF
TGCGCCAGCAATAGAGCGGGAGGTGGGGACAATGAGCAGTTCTTC
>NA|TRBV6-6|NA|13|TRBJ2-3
CASSVRGSDTQYF
TGTGCCAGCAGTGTAAGGGGGTCAGATACGCAGTATTTT
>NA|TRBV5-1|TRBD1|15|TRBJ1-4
CASSPSGTGFEKLFF
TGCGCCAGCAGCCCTTCCGGGACAGGGTTTGAAAAACTGTTTTTT
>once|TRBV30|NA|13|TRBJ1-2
CACSQAVDYGYTF
TGTGCCTGTTCACAGGCCGTTGACTATGGCTACACCTTC
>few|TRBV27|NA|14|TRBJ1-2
CASTRTAANYGYTF
TGTGCCAGCACCCGGACTGCAGCTAACTATGGCTACACCTTC
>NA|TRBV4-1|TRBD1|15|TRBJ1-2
CASSRPGQGYYGYTF
TGCGCCAGCAGCCGTCCAGGACAGGGGTACTATGGCTACACCTTC
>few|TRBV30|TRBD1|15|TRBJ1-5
CAWSSGQGASQPQHF
TGTGCCTGGAGTAGCGGACAGGGGGCTAGTCAGCCCCAGCATTTT
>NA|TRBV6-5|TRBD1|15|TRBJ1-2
CASSSHDRELYGYTF
TGTGCCAGCAGCTCACACGACAGGGAACTCTATGGCTACACCTTC
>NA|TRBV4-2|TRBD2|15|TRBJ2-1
CASRALAGGYNEQFF
TGTGCCAGCAGGGCCCTAGCGGGGGGGTACAATGAGCAGTTCTTC
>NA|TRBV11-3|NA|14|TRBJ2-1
CASSLDRFYNEQFF
TGTGCCAGCAGCTTAGACAGGTTTTACAATGAGCAGTTCTTC
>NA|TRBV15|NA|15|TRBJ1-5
CATSVRGGINQPQHF
TGTGCCACCAGCGTCCGGGGTGGGATCAATCAGCCCCAGCATTTT
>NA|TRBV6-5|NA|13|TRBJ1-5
CASRGGGNQPQHF
TGTGCCAGCAGGGGAGGGGGCAATCAGCCCCAGCATTTT
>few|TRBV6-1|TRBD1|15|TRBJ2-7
CANRDDRVGPYEQYF
TGTGCCAACCGGGACGACAGGGTTGGGCCCTACGAGCAGTACTTC
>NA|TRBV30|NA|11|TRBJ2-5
CAWTGGETQYF
TGTGCCTGGACAGGCGGGGAGACCCAGTACTTC
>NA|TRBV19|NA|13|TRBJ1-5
CASTGKWGQPQHF
TGTGCCAGTACCGGGAAATGGGGTCAGCCCCAGCATTTT
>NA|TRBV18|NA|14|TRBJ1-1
CASSPDILGTEAFF
TGTGCCAGCTCACCCGACATCCTGGGCACTGAAGCTTTCTTT
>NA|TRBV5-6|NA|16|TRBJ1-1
CASSKTLGGRDTEAFF
TGTGCCAGCTCTAAAACGCTTGGGGGCAGGGACACTGAAGCTTTCTTT
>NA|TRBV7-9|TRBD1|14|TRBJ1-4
CASSAGTGAEKLFF
TGTGCCAGCAGCGCGGGGACAGGGGCTGAAAAACTGTTTTTT
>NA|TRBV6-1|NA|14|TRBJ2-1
CASMPSGVRGEQFF
TGTGCCAGCATGCCCTCGGGGGTCCGGGGGGAGCAGTTCTTC
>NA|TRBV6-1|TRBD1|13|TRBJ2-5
CATSRTGGETQYF
TGTGCCACCTCAAGGACAGGGGGAGAGACCCAGTACTTC
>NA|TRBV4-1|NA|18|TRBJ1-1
CASSQEGPGRAANTEAFF
TGCGCCAGCAGCCAAGAGGGCCCCGGGAGGGCAGCCAACACTGAAGCTTTCTTT
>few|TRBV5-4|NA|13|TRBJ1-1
CASSGGGNTEAFF
TGTGCCAGCAGCGGCGGGGGGAACACTGAAGCTTTCTTT
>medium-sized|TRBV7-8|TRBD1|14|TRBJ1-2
CASSLSTGGYGYTF
TGTGCCAGCAGCTTGAGTACAGGGGGGTATGGCTACACCTTC
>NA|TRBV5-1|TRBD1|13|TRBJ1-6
CASSPTGGSPLHF
TGCGCCAGCAGTCCTACAGGGGGTTCACCCCTCCACTTT
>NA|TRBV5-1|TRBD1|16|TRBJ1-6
CASSKMPGQGDSPLHF
TGCGCCAGCAGTAAAATGCCGGGACAGGGGGATTCACCCCTCCACTTT
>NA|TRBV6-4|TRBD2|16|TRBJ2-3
CASSDDPQRGVDTQYF
TGTGCCAGCAGTGACGACCCCCAGCGGGGGGTAGATACGCAGTATTTT
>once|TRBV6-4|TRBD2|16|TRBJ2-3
CASSDSASGGADTQYF
TGTGCCAGCAGTGACTCGGCTAGCGGGGGGGCAGATACGCAGTATTTT
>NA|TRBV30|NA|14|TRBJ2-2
CAWSATGNTGELFF
TGTGCCTGGAGCGCGACAGGAAACACCGGGGAGCTGTTTTTT
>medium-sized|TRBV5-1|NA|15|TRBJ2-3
CASSHYRASTDTQYF
TGCGCCAGCAGCCATTACAGGGCCAGCACAGATACGCAGTATTTT
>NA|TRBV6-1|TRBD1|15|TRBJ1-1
CASSARQGTNTEAFF
TGTGCCAGCAGTGCCCGACAGGGAACGAACACTGAAGCTTTCTTT
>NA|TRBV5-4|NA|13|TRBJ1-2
CASSLEVPRGYTF
TGTGCCAGCAGCTTGGAGGTGCCTAGGGGCTACACCTTC
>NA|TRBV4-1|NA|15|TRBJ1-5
CASSQAHTTNQPQHF
TGCGCCAGCAGCCAAGCCCATACTACCAATCAGCCCCAGCATTTT
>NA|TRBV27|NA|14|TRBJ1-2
CASRTGTFSYGYTF
TGTGCCAGCAGGACCGGGACTTTCAGCTATGGCTACACCTTC
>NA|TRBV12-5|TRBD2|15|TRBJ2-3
CASAQGLAGVDTQYF
TGTGCTAGTGCCCAGGGACTAGCGGGAGTAGATACGCAGTATTTT
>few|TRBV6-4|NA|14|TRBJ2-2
CASSDSTSTGELFF
TGTGCCAGCAGTGACTCGACTAGCACCGGGGAGCTGTTTTTT